One sample yielded the 21 T cell receptor beta chains listed below, sequenced in a study of OX40 agonist ivuxolimab in advanced cancers. Method: immunoSEQ multiplex PCR; TCRdb's copy keeps in-frame clones and lacks some. The data show 70,000 to 85,000 clones, around four fifths seen once. The specimen was CD4+ or CD8+ T cells sorted from blood, collected in a trial of the OX40 agonist ivuxolimab. Receptor source: an adult with an advanced solid tumor such as melanoma, head and neck, liver or kidney cancer.

This clone was detected many times. The chain employs TRBV7-2 and TRBJ1-1; no reliable D call. V dropped 5 bases and J dropped 3 bases, with 4 bases sitting between them. Looked up from germline, CDR1 is SGHTA and CDR2 is FQGNSA. The CDR3 contains 11 residues. The CDR3 bases are TGTGCCAGCAGCCAATACACTGAAGCTTTCTTT. It is translated as CASSQYTEAFF. Full variable domain (outside the CDR3, taken from reference TRBV7-2 and TRBJ1-1): GAGVSQSPSNKVTEKGKDVELRCDPISGHTALYWYRQSLGQGLEFLIYFQGNSAPDKSGLPSDRFSAERTGGSVSTLTIQRTQQEDSAVYLCASSQYTEAFFGQGTRLTVV.

The J gene is TRBJ2-2, the V gene TRBV4-3; D ambiguous. The CDR3 loop spans 14 amino acids. In germline, CDR1 is LGHNA, CDR2 YSLEER. The ends were cut back, 1 base at V and 12 bases at J, with 15 bases in the middle. CDR3 sequence: CASSQAWVRVQLFF. DNA for the CDR3: TGCGCCAGCAGCCAAGCATGGGTACGGGTCCAGCTGTTTTTT.

V is TRBV5-1 and J is TRBJ2-1; D uncertain. Trimming took 3 bases from V and 1 from J, leaving 17 bases between them. There are 17 residues in the CDR3. The germline V gene encodes CDR1 SGHRS and CDR2 YFSETQ. The chain's CDR3 is CASSSGRSAVSYNEQFF. Here the CDR3 DNA reads TGCGCCAGCAGCTCCGGACGCTCGGCTGTATCCTACAATGAGCAGTTCTTC.

V usage is TRBV23-1 and J usage is TRBJ2-3; D is possibly TRBD1 (5 bases). Being an ORF, TRBV23-1 has a function that is uncertain. The V end was cut by 2 bases, the J end by 6 bases, with 21 bases between. The length of the CDR3 is 17 residues. The CDR3 sequence: CASSQLRQRYLSDTQYF. CDR3 DNA: TGCGCCAGCAGTCAACTTCGACAGCGTTACCTTTCTGATACGCAGTATTTT.

The chain combines TRBV15 with TRBJ2-3, with D uncertain. The CDR3 runs to 13 residues. The V gene's germline CDR1 is LNHNV and CDR2 YYDKDF (reference sequence). The V end lost 8 bases, the J end lost 2 bases, and 11 bases lay between the germline ends. CDR3 sequence: CATGRPATDTQYF. DNA for the CDR3: TGTGCCACCGGACGCCCCGCCACAGATACGCAGTATTTT.

The chain combines TRBV11-2 with TRBJ2-5, with 8 bases aligning to TRBD1. The germline V gene has CDR1 SGHAT and CDR2 FQNNGV. Trimming at V came to 3 bases and at J to 1 base, leaving 7 bases not matched to a gene. This CDR3 has 16 residues. CDR3 sequence (DNA): TGTGCCAGCAGCTTTTTATCAGGGGGCGCCCAAGAGACCCAGTACTTC. Translating it yields CASSFLSGGAQETQYF.

The chain combines TRBV6-4 with TRBJ2-3, with 10 positions matching TRBD2. Germline V gene sequence: CDR1 MRHNA, CDR2 SNTAGT. This CDR3 spans 15 amino acids. The V and J ends lost 3 bases and 6 bases, in that order; junction bases with no gene match: 6. The CDR3 sequence: CASSDQAGGADTQYF. The DNA of the CDR3 is TGTGCCAGCAGTGATCAAGCGGGAGGGGCGGATACGCAGTATTTT.

The chain uses TRBV7-9 and TRBJ2-1; the D gene is possibly TRBD1 (5 bases). This CDR3 has 18 amino acids. The V end was cut by 1 base, the J end by 1 base, with 17 bases between. Germline assignment: CDR1 SEHNR and CDR2 FQNEAQ (reference sequence). For the CDR3, the DNA is TGTGCCAGCAGCTTAGATGAATTTCAGGGTGGGTCCTACAATGAGCAGTTCTTC. Its translation: CASSLDEFQGGSYNEQFF.

The rearrangement uses TRBV5-1 and TRBJ1-2; 8 positions agree with TRBD1. V dropped 5 bases and J dropped 4; count of bases not matched to a gene: 7. The CDR3 length is 14 residues. Germline CDR1 reads SGHRS; CDR2 reads YFSETQ. CDR3 sequence reads: CASSPGTGLYGYTF. The CDR3, as DNA: TGCGCCAGCAGTCCCGGGACAGGTCTCTATGGCTACACCTTC.

The gene calls are TRBV7-8 and TRBJ2-1, with 7 bases identical to TRBD1. With V trimmed by 4 bases and J by 5 bases, 11 bases remained unmatched. From germline, CDR1 is SGHVS and CDR2 FQNEAQ. The CDR3 is made up of 16 amino acids. In DNA, the CDR3 is TGTGCCAGCAGCTCCCTATCCGGGACAGTGGACAATGAGCAGTTCTTC. Its translation is CASSSLSGTVDNEQFF.

This chain connects TRBV28 to TRBJ2-7, with D maybe TRBD2 (6 bases). The V end was cut by 2 bases, the J end by 0 bases, with 8 bases between. The germline CDR1 and CDR2 sequences are MDHEN and SYDVKM. The CDR3 loop spans 14 amino acids. The CDR3 region is CASSLAGSSYEQYF. DNA for the CDR3: TGTGCCAGCAGTTTAGCGGGAAGCTCCTACGAGCAGTACTTC.

The gene calls are TRBV28 and TRBJ1-5; no clear D gene. V gave up 4 bases and J gave up 3 bases, with 16 bases separating them. The germline CDR1 and CDR2 sequences are MDHEN and SYDVKM. CDR3 length: 16 residues. Here the CDR3 reads CASSSLGQEYNQPQHF. The CDR3, as DNA: TGTGCCAGCAGTTCTTTAGGGCAAGAATACAATCAGCCCCAGCATTTT.

Only a few counts were recorded for this clone. The rearrangement links TRBV5-1 to TRBJ1-1, with TRBD1 as a possible D gene (5 bases). V was cut by 0 bases and J by 1 base, with 13 bases left in between. The CDR3 covers 16 residues. In germline, CDR1 is SGHRS, CDR2 YFSETQ. Here the CDR3 DNA reads TGCGCCAGCAGCTTGGAGTTATGGGGACCGAACACTGAAGCTTTCTTT. This codes for CASSLELWGPNTEAFF. The full variable domain, its missing parts supplied by reference TRBV5-1 and TRBJ1-1, is KAGVTQTPRYLIKTRGQQVTLSCSPISGHRSVSWYQQTPGQGLQFLFEYFSETQRNKGNFPGRFSGRQFSNSRSEMNVSTLELGDSALYLCASSLELWGPNTEAFFGQGTRLTVV.

J is TRBJ2-3 and V is TRBV4-2, with 7 bases lining up with TRBD2. The V segment lost 0 bases and the J segment 0 bases; nucleotides outside the gene matches: 6. The CDR3 extends over 17 amino acids. Per the germline V gene, CDR1 is LGHNA and CDR2 is YNFKEQ. The CDR3 protein is CASSQEPSGLSTDTQYF. CDR3 coding DNA: TGTGCCAGCAGCCAAGAGCCTAGCGGACTAAGCACAGATACGCAGTATTTT.

The chain uses TRBV2 and TRBJ2-5, with D perhaps matching TRBD1 (7 bases). The DNA end is a closer match to TRBJ2-7, so the J assignment may be wrong. Germline V CDR1 and CDR2: SNHLY, FYNNEI. This CDR3 is 12 amino acids long. The CDR3 DNA follows: TGTGCCACGCAGGGGGGTAACTACGAGCAGTACTTC. Translated, it gives CATQGGNYEQYF.

The genes are TRBV10-1 and TRBJ2-2, with D perhaps TRBD1 or TRBD2 (5 bases each). The CDR3 runs 14 residues. Germline-derived CDR1 and CDR2 are WNHNN and SYGVQD (reference sequence). The ends were cut back, 5 bases at V and 4 bases at J, with 11 bases in the middle. The CDR3 sequence is CASSLGTGTGELFF. The CDR3 nucleotides are TGCGCCAGCAGTCTTGGGACGGGCACCGGGGAGCTGTTTTTT.

This clone has a handful of counts. The chain uses TRBV30 and TRBJ1-2, with D tentatively TRBD1 (5 bases). The CDR3 sequence is 11 residues long. CDR1 and CDR2 from the germline V gene are GTSNPN and SVGIG (reference sequence). Trimming left V 5 bases short and J 4 bases short, with 8 bases between. The CDR3 bases are TGTGCCTGGGGAAGGGGCTATGGCTACACCTTC. Protein sequence: CAWGRGYGYTF.

This chain connects TRBV9 to TRBJ1-3; TRBD1 aligns across 8 bases. The J segment lost 0 bases and the V segment lost 3 bases, leaving 5 bases of the junction unmatched. The CDR3 is 16 residues long. Germline loops: CDR1 SGDLS, CDR2 YYNGEE. The CDR3 reads CASSETGAFSGNTIYF. In DNA, the CDR3 is TGTGCCAGCAGCGAGACAGGGGCGTTCTCTGGAAACACCATATATTTT.

This sequence joins TRBV6-6 and TRBJ1-2; D is ambiguous. Trimming cost V 5 bases and J 4 bases, with 14 bases left between them. This CDR3 comprises 14 residues. Germline-derived CDR1 and CDR2 are MNHNY and SVGAGI (reference sequence). Here the CDR3 reads CASSVAGTLYGYTF. DNA for the CDR3: TGTGCCAGCAGTGTGGCGGGAACACTCTATGGCTACACCTTC.

As for this clone: Relative to the germline gene, one junction end is altered; a read error may explain this. The J gene is TRBJ2-5, the V gene TRBV30, with D unclear. The CDR3 consists of 12 residues. The V gene's germline CDR1 is GTSNPN and CDR2 SVGIG (reference sequence). CDR3 protein: CAWSVAEKTHYF. The CDR3 DNA is TGTGCCTGGAGTGTGGCGGAGAAAACCCATTACTTC.

V gene TRBV30 combines with J gene TRBJ1-6; D not resolved. The CDR3 contains 13 residues. Per the germline V gene, CDR1 is GTSNPN and CDR2 is SVGIG (reference sequence). V shed 2 bases and J shed 10 bases, with 12 bases lying between them. This chain's CDR3 is CAWSPGFGSPLHF. The CDR3, as DNA: TGTGCCTGGAGTCCGGGGTTTGGGTCACCCCTCCACTTT.